The 22 T cell receptor beta chains below were found in one sample sequenced in a study of siplizumab effects on memory and regulatory T cells. Method: immunoSEQ multiplex PCR; TCRdb's copy keeps in-frame clones and lacks some. The table records 100,000 or so clones, roughly 94% of them present only once. Sample: Tregs sorted from blood. The receptors were sampled from a human donor in good health.

The rearrangement links TRBV11-1 to TRBJ2-2; TRBD2 matches 8 bases. The CDR3 is made up of 16 amino acids. V shed 5 bases and J 1 base; nucleotides not matched to a gene: 6. Germline V gene sequence: CDR1 SGHAT, CDR2 FQDESV (reference sequence). CDR3: CASSKESGRNTGELFF. The CDR3 coding sequence is TGTGCCAGCAGCAAAGAAAGCGGGAGGAACACCGGGGAGCTGTTTTTT.

Only one count was recorded for this clone. V gene TRBV9 combines with J gene TRBJ2-3, with no clear D. CDR3 length: 14 amino acids. Trimming took 3 bases from V and 4 from J, leaving 12 bases between them. The V gene's germline CDR1 is SGDLS and CDR2 YYNGEE. This CDR3 reads CASSATQRPDTQYF. The CDR3 DNA sequence: TGTGCCAGCAGCGCTACTCAACGACCAGATACGCAGTATTTT.

The V gene is TRBV4-2, the J gene TRBJ2-1, with 12 bases identical to TRBD2. The V and J ends lost 2 bases and 15 bases, in that order; junction bases with no gene match: 14. This CDR3 is built from 16 residues. CDR1 and CDR2 from the germline V gene are LGHNA and YNFKEQ. This CDR3 reads CASSQPTSGSNGTPFF. In DNA form, the CDR3 reads TGTGCCAGCAGCCAACCGACTAGCGGGAGCAACGGGACGCCGTTCTTC.

This chain links TRBV6-5 with TRBJ1-2; 8 bases fit TRBD1. Germline-derived CDR1 and CDR2 are MNHEY and SVGAGI. V dropped 5 bases and J dropped 5; count of bases not matched to a gene: 4. The CDR3 has 13 residues. The CDR3 is CASSLDREYGYTF. The CDR3 DNA is TGTGCCAGCAGTCTGGACAGGGAATATGGCTACACCTTC.

The V call is TRBV6-6, the J call TRBJ1-1; D might be TRBD1 (6 bases). This CDR3 has 14 residues. V gave up 2 bases and J gave up 7 bases, with 14 bases separating them. The germline V gene has CDR1 MNHNY and CDR2 SVGAGI (reference sequence). The CDR3 reads CASSYTHTGYEAFF. DNA for the CDR3: TGTGCCAGCAGTTACACACATACAGGGTATGAAGCTTTCTTT.

The chain links TRBV5-1 to TRBJ2-7, with D possibly matching TRBD2 (5 bases). Germline V gene sequence: CDR1 SGHRS, CDR2 YFSETQ. The CDR3 is 14 residues long. Deletions cut 3 bases from V and 6 bases from J, with 16 bases between. CDR3 in DNA: TGCGCCAGCAGCTATACGGACTCGCGCCCCGAGCAGTACTTC. This encodes CASSYTDSRPEQYF.

The V call is TRBV18, the J call TRBJ2-7, with TRBD2 identical over 9 bases. Trimming removed 3 bases from V and 5 bases from J; junction bases left unmatched: 11. The CDR3 extends over 16 amino acids. Per the germline V gene, CDR1 is KGHSH and CDR2 is LQKENI. The DNA for the CDR3 is TGTGCCAGCTCACCGCGACTAGCGGCGGAAAGAGACGAGCAGTACTTC. It encodes CASSPRLAAERDEQYF.

This clone was recorded once. J is TRBJ2-7 and V is TRBV6-5; D uncertain. From germline, CDR1 is MNHEY and CDR2 SVGAGI. This CDR3 contains 15 residues. Trimming took off 6 bases at V and 0 bases at J, with 15 bases between the two ends. CDR3: CASSPTGSYSYEQYF. The CDR3 bases are TGTGCCAGCAGCCCCACCGGGTCTTACTCCTACGAGCAGTACTTC.

Written as DNA, the CDR3 is TGTGCCAGCAGCGGACTGGATAACAATGAGCAGTTCTTC. Its protein product is CASSGLDNNEQFF. The V call is TRBV9, the J call TRBJ2-1; D ambiguous. V was clipped by 3 bases and J by 5 bases, with 9 bases between them. CDR1 SGDLS and CDR2 YYNGEE come from the germline V gene. The CDR3 consists of 13 residues.

The V and J genes are TRBV28 and TRBJ1-2, with D tentatively TRBD1 (5 bases). The CDR3 length is 14 residues. Trimming removed 3 bases from V and 6 bases from J, with 14 bases in between. Germline CDR1 is MDHEN and CDR2 is SYDVKM. This chain's CDR3 is CASSLRGVRHGYTF. The CDR3 DNA reads TGTGCCAGCAGTTTGCGAGGGGTCCGACATGGCTACACCTTC.

The CDR3 bases are TGTGCCAGCAGCTTAGGGACTAGCGACCAAGAGACCCAGTACTTC. Encoded protein: CASSLGTSDQETQYF. This chain connects TRBV11-3 to TRBJ2-5; 9 nucleotides match TRBD2. CDR3 length equals 15 residues. Germline loops: CDR1 SGHNT, CDR2 YENEEA. V lost 1 base to trimming and J lost 0 bases; unmatched junction nucleotides: 0. Full variable domain (outside the CDR3, taken from reference TRBV11-3 and TRBJ2-5): EAGVVQSPRYKIIEKKQPVAFWCNPISGHNTLYWYLQNLGQGPELLIRYENEEAVDDSQLPKDRFSAERLKGVDSTLKIQPAELGDSAVYLCASSLGTSDQETQYFGPGTRLLVL.

V and J are TRBV18 and TRBJ2-5; TRBD2 might be the D (6 bases). The V and J ends lost 3 bases and 14 bases respectively, with 22 bases between them. Germline loops: CDR1 KGHSH, CDR2 LQKENI. The CDR3 extends over 14 amino acids. The CDR3 coding sequence is TGTGCCAGCTCACCGGGACTGTTCTCGGGGGAATTTTACTTC. This translates into CASSPGLFSGEFYF.

V gene TRBV5-1 combines with J gene TRBJ2-3; TRBD2 matches 8 bases. Germline CDR1 reads SGHRS; CDR2 reads YFSETQ. V lost 4 bases and J lost 1; bases outside the gene matches: 2. The CDR3 is made up of 14 amino acids. The DNA for the CDR3 is TGCGCCAGCAGCCCGACTAGCGGCACAGATACGCAGTATTTT. Translating it yields CASSPTSGTDTQYF. The variable domain in full, with the rest retrieved from reference TRBV5-1 and TRBJ2-3, is KAGVTQTPRYLIKTRGQQVTLSCSPISGHRSVSWYQQTPGQGLQFLFEYFSETQRNKGNFPGRFSGRQFSNSRSEMNVSTLELGDSALYLCASSPTSGTDTQYFGPGTRLTVL.

This clone showed up just once. The CDR3 sequence is CASSLVLGEDYGYTF. DNA for the CDR3: TGCGCCAGCAGCTTGGTCTTAGGGGAGGACTATGGCTACACCTTC. The J gene is TRBJ1-2, the V gene TRBV5-1; maybe TRBD1 (5 bases). V shed 0 bases and J shed 3 bases, with 12 bases lying between them. The CDR3 extends over 15 amino acids. Per germline, CDR1 SGHRS and CDR2 YFSETQ.

V and J are TRBV5-1 and TRBJ2-7; 8 nucleotides line up with TRBD2. This CDR3 region has 13 residues. After removal of 7 bases from V and 0 bases from J, the junction contained 3 bases not matched to a gene. CDR1 is SGHRS, CDR2 YFSETQ, per germline. The CDR3 sequence: CASRLANSYEQYF. The CDR3 coding sequence is TGCGCCAGCCGACTAGCGAACTCCTACGAGCAGTACTTC.

The chain joins TRBV21-1 to TRBJ2-7. TRBV21-1 represents a pseudogene. This CDR3 spans 16 amino acids. DNA for the CDR3: TGTGCCAGCAGCAAAGAGGTCAAAGGTTCGCGATACGAGCAGTACTTC. Translated: CASSKEVKGSRYEQYF.

The rearrangement links TRBV7-9 to TRBJ2-3; weak D call: TRBD2 (6 bases). The CDR3 spans 14 residues. In germline, CDR1 is SEHNR, CDR2 FQNEAQ (reference sequence). V was trimmed by 4 bases and J by 0 bases, leaving 8 bases between them. The CDR3 bases are TGTGCCAGCAGCTGGCGGGACAGCACAGATACGCAGTATTTT. Protein product: CASSWRDSTDTQYF.

The count of this clone is one. This rearrangement joins TRBV11-2 to TRBJ2-2; the D gene is possibly TRBD2 (5 bases). This CDR3 is built from 13 residues. The V gene lost 6 bases and the J gene lost 6 bases, with 11 bases spanning the gap. Per germline, CDR1 SGHAT and CDR2 FQNNGV. For the CDR3, the DNA is TGTGCCAGCAGGGGCGCGGGTCCCGGGGAGCTGTTTTTT. Protein product: CASRGAGPGELFF.

The gene calls are TRBV10-3 and TRBJ2-7, with 10 bases fitting TRBD2. V lost 9 bases to trimming and J lost 6 bases; unmatched junction nucleotides: 8. CDR3 length: 13 amino acids. Per the germline V gene, CDR1 is ENHRY and CDR2 is SYGVKD. In DNA form, the CDR3 reads TGTGCCATTTTAAGCGGGAGGGAGGGCGAGCAGTACTTC. Its translation: CAILSGREGEQYF.

This clone has only one observation. This chain uses TRBV2 with TRBJ2-6; D unclear. The V gene lost 3 bases and the J gene lost 0 bases, with 3 bases spanning the gap. Germline CDR1 and CDR2: SNHLY and FYNNEI. The CDR3 is 14 amino acids. The CDR3 coding sequence is TGTGCCAGCAGTGACGACTCTGGGGCCAACGTCCTGACTTTC. It yields the protein CASSDDSGANVLTF.

V usage is TRBV10-1 and J usage is TRBJ2-2; D call uncertain. This CDR3 spans 18 amino acids. Germline CDR1 WNHNN, CDR2 SYGVQD (reference sequence). With 11 bases removed from V and 1 base from J, the gap between germline ends came to 26 bases. CDR3 sequence reads: CAPLKTPRGRLNTGELFF. The CDR3 nucleotides read TGCGCCCCTCTCAAAACCCCCCGAGGTAGATTGAACACCGGGGAGCTGTTTTTT.

The V gene is TRBV5-1, the J gene TRBJ1-2, with 9 bases aligning to TRBD1. CDR3 length: 13 amino acids. V gave up 4 bases and J gave up 8 bases; unmatched junction bases: 6. The germline V gene has CDR1 SGHRS and CDR2 YFSETQ. Here the CDR3 DNA reads TGCGCCAGCAGCCGGACAGGGGACAACGGCTACACCTTC. Translation gives CASSRTGDNGYTF.